This T cell receptor (beta chain) was obtained from a study of post-analysis software for immune sequencing data. Study in general: Relapsing-remitting, secondary progressive and progressive-relapsing multiple sclerosis courses were included. Findings of the study overall: TRBV segments more frequent in patients than in controls numbered about 5 and included TRBV5-6, TRBV5-1 and TRBV20-1. Compared against controls, patients with multiple sclerosis displayed significantly lower normalized Chao1 diversity. Samples made in the same batch grouped tightly together by F measure.

The TCR beta cDNA libraries carried unique molecular identifiers. T cells numbering roughly 0.85 to 10 million gave rise to 400,000 to 550,000 cDNA molecules. TCRdb reprocessed the PCR reads via MiXCR and lists one record per CDR3 protein. The top ten hold around 15% of the sample, which has approximately 400,000 distinct CDR3 sequences, roughly 36% seen once. This clonotype has more than one count but fewer than ten. Its antigen is not identified. Since a much larger clone is just one base distant, this may be a read error. This CDR3 has 16 amino acids. V lost 3 bases, J lost 1 base, and 4 bases stayed unmatched.

Sequencing input: blood. The TCR was taken from a girl aged 10-17 years with multiple sclerosis. J is TRBJ2-3 and V is TRBV12-3 or TRBV12-4; 10 nucleotides match TRBD2. The CDR3 loop reads CASSFGAGGGTDTQYF. CDR3 nucleotides: TGTGCCAGCAGTTTCGGAGCGGGGGGGGGCACAGATACGCAGTATTTT.